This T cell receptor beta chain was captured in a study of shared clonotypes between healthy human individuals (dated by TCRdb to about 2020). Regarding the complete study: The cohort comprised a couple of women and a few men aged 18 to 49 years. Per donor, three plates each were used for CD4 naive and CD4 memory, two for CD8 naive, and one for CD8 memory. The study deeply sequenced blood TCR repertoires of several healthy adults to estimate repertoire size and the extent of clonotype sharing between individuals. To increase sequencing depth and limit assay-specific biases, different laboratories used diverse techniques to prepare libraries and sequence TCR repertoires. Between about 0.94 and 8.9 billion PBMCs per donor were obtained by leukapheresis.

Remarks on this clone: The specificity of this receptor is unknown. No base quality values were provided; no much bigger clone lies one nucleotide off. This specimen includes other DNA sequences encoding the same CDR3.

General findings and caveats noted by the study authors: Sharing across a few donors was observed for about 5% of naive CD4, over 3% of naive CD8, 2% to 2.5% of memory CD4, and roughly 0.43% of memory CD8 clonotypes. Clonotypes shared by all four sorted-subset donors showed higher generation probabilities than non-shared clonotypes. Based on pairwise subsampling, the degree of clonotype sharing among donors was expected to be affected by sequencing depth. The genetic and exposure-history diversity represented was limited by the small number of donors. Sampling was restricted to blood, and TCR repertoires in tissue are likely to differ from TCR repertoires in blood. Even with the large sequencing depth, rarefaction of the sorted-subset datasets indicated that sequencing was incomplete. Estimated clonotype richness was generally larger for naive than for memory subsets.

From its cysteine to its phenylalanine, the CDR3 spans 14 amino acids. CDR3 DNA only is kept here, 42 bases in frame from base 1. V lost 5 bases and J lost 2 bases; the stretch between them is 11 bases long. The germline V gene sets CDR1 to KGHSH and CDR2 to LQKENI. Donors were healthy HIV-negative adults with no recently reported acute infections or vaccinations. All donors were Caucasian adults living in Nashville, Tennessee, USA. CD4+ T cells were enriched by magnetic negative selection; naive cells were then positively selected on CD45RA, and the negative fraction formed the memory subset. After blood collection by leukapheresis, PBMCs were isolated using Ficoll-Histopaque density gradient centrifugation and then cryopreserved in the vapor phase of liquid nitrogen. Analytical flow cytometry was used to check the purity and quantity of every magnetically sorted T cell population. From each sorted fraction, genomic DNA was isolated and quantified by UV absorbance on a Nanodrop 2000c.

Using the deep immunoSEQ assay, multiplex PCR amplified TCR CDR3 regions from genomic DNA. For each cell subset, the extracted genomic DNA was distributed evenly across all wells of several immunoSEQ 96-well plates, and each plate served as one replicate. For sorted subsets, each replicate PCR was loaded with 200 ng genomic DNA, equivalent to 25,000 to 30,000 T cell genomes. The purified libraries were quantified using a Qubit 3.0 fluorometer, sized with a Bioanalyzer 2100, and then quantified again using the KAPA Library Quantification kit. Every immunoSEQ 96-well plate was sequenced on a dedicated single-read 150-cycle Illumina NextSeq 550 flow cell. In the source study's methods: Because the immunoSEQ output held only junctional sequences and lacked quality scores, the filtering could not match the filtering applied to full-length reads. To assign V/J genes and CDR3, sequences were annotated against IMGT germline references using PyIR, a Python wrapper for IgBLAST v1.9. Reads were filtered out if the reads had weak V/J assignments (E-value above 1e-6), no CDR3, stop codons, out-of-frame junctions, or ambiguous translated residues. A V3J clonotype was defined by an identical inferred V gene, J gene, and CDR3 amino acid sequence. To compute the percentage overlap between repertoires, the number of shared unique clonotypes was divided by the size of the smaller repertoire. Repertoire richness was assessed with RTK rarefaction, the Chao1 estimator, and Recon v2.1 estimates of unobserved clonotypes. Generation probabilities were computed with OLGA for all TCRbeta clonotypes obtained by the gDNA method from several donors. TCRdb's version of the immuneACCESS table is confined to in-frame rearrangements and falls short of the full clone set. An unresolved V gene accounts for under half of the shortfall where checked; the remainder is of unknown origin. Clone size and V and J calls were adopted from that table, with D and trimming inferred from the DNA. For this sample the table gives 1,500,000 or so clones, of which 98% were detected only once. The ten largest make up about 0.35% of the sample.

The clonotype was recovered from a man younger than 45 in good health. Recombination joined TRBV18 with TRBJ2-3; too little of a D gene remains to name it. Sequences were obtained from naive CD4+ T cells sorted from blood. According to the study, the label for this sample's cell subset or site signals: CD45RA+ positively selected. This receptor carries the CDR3 CASSTTSSTDTQYF. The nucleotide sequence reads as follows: TGTGCCAGCTCAACCACGTCCTCCACAGATACGCAGTATTTT.